Presented here are 29 T cell receptor beta chains from one specimen sequenced in a study of radiation and T cells in renal cell carcinoma. Method: immunoSEQ multiplex PCR; TCRdb's copy keeps in-frame clones and lacks some. Here the sample spans 15,000 to 20,000 clones, over 45% being singletons. Treatment specified: 15 Gy SBRT to primary tumor, nephrectomy 4 weeks later. This sample comprised tumor tissue, obtained from a patient whose treatment included radiotherapy and nephrectomy. The receptors shown here come from a man in his fifties or sixties with renal cell carcinoma.

This chain joins TRBV16 and TRBJ1-6, with 7 nucleotides matching TRBD1. The CDR3 runs to 15 residues. CDR1 and CDR2 from the germline V gene are KGHSY and FQNENV. The junction had 6 bases not matched to a gene; V was cut back by 4 bases and J by 6 bases. The CDR3 sequence is CASSPQGGGNSPLHF. Written as DNA, the CDR3 is TGTGCCAGCAGCCCGCAGGGGGGCGGTAATTCACCCCTCCACTTT.

The CDR3 nucleotides are TGTGCCATCAGTGAAGGACCGGGACAACTCTATGGCTACACCTTC. This gives the protein CAISEGPGQLYGYTF. V gene TRBV10-3 combines with J gene TRBJ1-2; maybe TRBD1 (6 bases). The CDR3 spans 15 residues. With 3 bases removed from V and 4 bases from J, the gap between germline ends came to 15 bases. Germline V gives CDR1 ENHRY, CDR2 SYGVKD.

This chain joins TRBV6-1 and TRBJ2-7; 7 bases line up with TRBD2. This CDR3 is 15 amino acids long. Per germline, CDR1 MNHNS and CDR2 SASEGT. V lost 7 bases to trimming and J lost 1 base; unmatched junction nucleotides: 10. The CDR3 loop is CASILGTTTSYEQYF. The CDR3 nucleotides read TGTGCCAGCATCTTGGGGACTACCACTTCCTACGAGCAGTACTTC.

This clone was seen a few times. The V gene is TRBV5-4, the J gene TRBJ2-1; 8 positions agree with TRBD1. The CDR3 sequence is 14 residues long. The V gene end was trimmed by 3 bases and the J gene end by 4 bases; junction bases not matched to a gene: 3. From germline, CDR1 is SGHNT and CDR2 YYREEE (reference sequence). The CDR3 coding sequence is TGTGCCAGCAGCTCGGGACAGGAGTACAATGAGCAGTTCTTC. It yields the protein CASSSGQEYNEQFF.

This rearrangement joins TRBV19 to TRBJ2-1; TRBD2 matches at 11 bases. V shed 6 bases, J shed 0 bases, and the junction held 19 bases outside the gene matches. Germline assignment: CDR1 LNHDA and CDR2 SQIVND (reference sequence). The CDR3 spans 21 residues. The CDR3 loop reads CASRFGEVAGGPRSSYNEQFF. CDR3 sequence (DNA): TGTGCCAGTAGATTCGGCGAGGTAGCGGGGGGGCCGAGGAGCTCCTACAATGAGCAGTTCTTC.

The chain recombines TRBV4-1 with TRBJ2-1, with D unclear. V was pared by 0 bases and J by 0 bases, with 6 bases between. The CDR3 is 15 residues long. CDR1 is MGHRA and CDR2 is YSYEKL in the germline V gene. The CDR3 loop is CASSQDLSSYNEQFF. The CDR3 DNA is TGCGCCAGCAGCCAAGACTTAAGCTCCTACAATGAGCAGTTCTTC.

This clone has just a few counts. V and J are TRBV6-5 and TRBJ1-5; TRBD1 might be the D (6 bases). CDR1 and CDR2 from the germline V gene are MNHEY and SVGAGI. The CDR3 covers 15 residues. The germline V and J ends were trimmed by 0 bases and 2 bases, with 8 bases remaining between them. The CDR3 region is CASSYSSGGNQPQHF. The CDR3 DNA reads TGTGCCAGCAGTTACTCGTCAGGGGGCAATCAGCCCCAGCATTTT.

This chain uses TRBV28 with TRBJ1-3; D remains ambiguous. Germline lookup yields CDR1 MDHEN and CDR2 SYDVKM. The V end was cut by 5 bases, the J end by 0 bases, with 11 bases between. The length of the CDR3 is 15 residues. Here the CDR3 reads CASSEWENSGNTIYF. As DNA, the CDR3 is TGTGCCAGCAGTGAGTGGGAGAACTCTGGAAACACCATATATTTT.

With respect to this clone: This may arise from a read error, as a much more abundant clone is one base away. Other DNA variants within this sample encode the same CDR3. The chain joins TRBV2 to TRBJ1-2; D might be TRBD1 (5 bases). The germline V gene has CDR1 SNHLY and CDR2 FYNNEI. This CDR3 is 12 amino acids long. The DNA of the CDR3 is TGTGCTAGAAGCGGGGACTACTATGGCTACACCTTC. This translates into CARSGDYYGYTF.

CDR3 in DNA: TGTGCCAGCAGTTACGGCGGGGGGGCCAGGTATGAGCAGTTCTTC. As protein: CASSYGGGARYEQFF. The chain has TRBV6-5 and TRBJ2-1; 9 nucleotides match TRBD2. CDR1 MNHEY and CDR2 SVGAGI come from the germline V gene. Germline trimming cut 2 bases from V and 8 bases from J; bases unmatched to any gene: 7. This CDR3 is 15 amino acids long.

This chain links TRBV9 with TRBJ2-2; D is perhaps TRBD1 (6 bases). The V end was cut by 0 bases, the J end by 2 bases, with 11 bases between. The CDR3 runs 16 residues. Germline V lookup: CDR1 SGDLS, CDR2 YYNGEE. The CDR3 region is CASSVGIQGNTGELFF. The CDR3 region has the DNA TGTGCCAGCAGCGTAGGCATACAGGGAAACACCGGGGAGCTGTTTTTT.

V is TRBV6-5 and J is TRBJ2-7, with TRBD1 matching 8 bases. CDR1 is MNHEY and CDR2 is SVGAGI in the germline V gene. This CDR3 has 16 residues. Germline trimming cut 0 bases from V and 7 bases from J; bases unmatched to any gene: 11. CDR3 in DNA: TGTGCCAGCAGTTACTCGACGGACAGGGCCCCGGGAGAGCAGTACTTC. It specifies CASSYSTDRAPGEQYF.

This clone has more than one count but fewer than ten. The V gene is TRBV2, the J gene TRBJ1-6; D is undetermined. In germline, CDR1 is SNHLY, CDR2 FYNNEI. V lost 3 bases and J 11 bases, leaving 11 bases between the germline ends. This CDR3 is built from 13 residues. DNA of the CDR3: TGTGCCAGCAGTGAGACGGATGGGGCACCCCTCCACTTT. This sequence encodes CASSETDGAPLHF.

This sequence joins TRBV6-5 and TRBJ1-5; D gene unclear. Per germline, CDR1 MNHEY and CDR2 SVGAGI. V lost 5 bases and J lost 6, with 14 bases in between. The CDR3 consists of 14 residues. Here the CDR3 reads CASSQDRWFQPQHF. The CDR3 bases are TGTGCCAGCAGTCAGGACCGCTGGTTTCAGCCCCAGCATTTT.

This clone was seen more than once but under ten times. This chain uses TRBV4-1 with TRBJ1-4; 7 bases are a match to TRBD1. Unmatched junction bases numbered 10, after V lost 2 bases and J lost 4 bases. The CDR3 runs 17 residues. CDR1 MGHRA and CDR2 YSYEKL come from the germline V gene. The CDR3 here is CASSQKGARTRNEKLFF. In DNA form, the CDR3 reads TGCGCCAGCAGCCAAAAGGGGGCACGGACCCGTAATGAAAAACTGTTTTTT.

This clone came up a few times. The chain has TRBV7-6 and TRBJ2-7; D might be TRBD1 (5 bases). Trimming left V 4 bases short and J 0 bases short, with 10 bases between. This CDR3 is built from 14 residues. CDR1 and CDR2 from the germline V gene are SGHVS and FNYEAQ. The chain's CDR3 is CASSSQTVSYEQYF. In nucleotides, the CDR3 is TGTGCCAGCAGCTCCCAGACAGTCTCCTACGAGCAGTACTTC.

The CDR3 is CASSLSQGVQPQHF. The CDR3 DNA follows: TGTGCCAGCAGCTTGTCCCAGGGCGTACAGCCCCAGCATTTT. This chain joins TRBV11-2 and TRBJ1-5; D may be TRBD1 (5 bases). The CDR3 sequence is 14 residues long. Trimming shortened V by 3 bases and J by 7 bases, and 13 bases separated the two germline ends. Germline CDR1 is SGHAT and CDR2 is FQNNGV.

J is TRBJ2-5 and V is TRBV9; D is perhaps TRBD2 (7 bases). CDR1 SGDLS and CDR2 YYNGEE come from the germline V gene. The CDR3 extends over 15 amino acids. The V and J ends lost 4 bases and 4 bases respectively, with 17 bases between them. The CDR3 spells CASSPRGGAGETQYF. The CDR3 region has the DNA TGTGCCAGCAGCCCCCGTGGGGGGGCCGGAGAGACCCAGTACTTC.

The chain links TRBV2 to TRBJ1-2; TRBD1 aligns across 7 bases. CDR3 length: 14 amino acids. With 6 bases clipped from V and 0 bases from J, the junction kept 4 bases outside the gene matches. Germline V gene lookup returns CDR1 SNHLY and CDR2 FYNNEI. DNA for the CDR3: TGTGCCAGCAGGCAGGGGGAAGCTAACTATGGCTACACCTTC. It yields the protein CASRQGEANYGYTF.

The chain has TRBV6-5 and TRBJ1-5; 7 bases are shared with TRBD1. Looked up from germline, CDR1 is MNHEY and CDR2 is SVGAGI. V was clipped by 5 bases and J by 11 bases; unmatched bases: 9. The CDR3 consists of 13 residues. The CDR3: CASSPQGVQAQHF. CDR3 bases: TGTGCCAGCAGTCCCCAGGGGGTGCAAGCCCAGCATTTT.

The V call is TRBV16, the J call TRBJ1-1; tentatively, D is TRBD1 (5 bases). This CDR3 has 13 residues. Germline V gene lookup returns CDR1 KGHSY and CDR2 FQNENV. With 7 bases removed from V and 10 bases from J, the gap between germline ends came to 19 bases. This CDR3 reads CASTRPEGTIAFF. DNA for the CDR3: TGTGCCAGCACCAGACCGGAGGGGACGATAGCTTTCTTT. The full variable domain, with the rest looked up from reference TRBV16 and TRBJ1-1, is GEEVAQTPKHLVRGEGQKAKLYCAPIKGHSYVFWYQQVLKNEFKFLISFQNENVFDETGMPKERFSAKCLPNSPCSLEIQATKLEDSAVYFCASTRPEGTIAFFGQGTRLTVV.

The rearrangement links TRBV2 to TRBJ1-2; 7 nucleotides agree with TRBD1. V shed 6 bases, J shed 4 bases, and the junction held 11 bases outside the gene matches. CDR1 and CDR2 from the germline V gene are SNHLY and FYNNEI. This CDR3 is built from 15 residues. The CDR3 DNA reads as TGTGCCAGCAGGCCCTTCCGACAGGGAATCTATGGCTACACCTTC. Its protein product is CASRPFRQGIYGYTF.

The chain uses TRBV9 and TRBJ2-5; D might be TRBD2 (6 bases). V was trimmed by 4 bases and J by 8 bases, leaving 12 bases between them. Germline V gives CDR1 SGDLS, CDR2 YYNGEE. CDR3 length equals 12 residues. The CDR3 coding sequence is TGTGCCAGCAGCCCCCCGCGGGGCACCCAGTACTTC. Its protein product is CASSPPRGTQYF. The complete variable domain, with remaining parts taken from reference TRBV9 and TRBJ2-5, reads DSGVTQTPKHLITATGQRVTLRCSPRSGDLSVYWYQQSLDQGLQFLIQYYNGEERAKGNILERFSAQQFPDLHSELNLSSLELGDSALYFCASSPPRGTQYFGPGTRLLVL.

This clone was seen once. The genes are TRBV2 and TRBJ2-5; D uncertain. Germline values: CDR1 SNHLY, CDR2 FYNNEI. V lost 6 bases to trimming and J lost 3 bases, with 14 bases between them. The CDR3 runs to 14 residues. The CDR3 region is CASSAPPAKETQYF. The CDR3 DNA follows: TGTGCCAGCAGCGCTCCCCCGGCCAAAGAGACCCAGTACTTC.

The chain employs TRBV7-2 and TRBJ2-7, with 9 nucleotides matching TRBD1. Germline V gene lookup returns CDR1 SGHTA and CDR2 FQGNSA. This CDR3 region has 15 residues. Trimming removed 3 bases from V and 2 bases from J; junction bases left unmatched: 5. The CDR3 nucleotides are TGTGCCAGCAGCTTCTTGACAGGGGGTACCTACGAGCAGTACTTC. Translating it yields CASSFLTGGTYEQYF. The full variable domain, in which reference TRBV7-2 and TRBJ2-7 provide the parts outside the CDR3, is GAGVSQSPSNKVTEKGKDVELRCDPISGHTALYWYRQSLGQGLEFLIYFQGNSAPDKSGLPSDRFSAERTGGSVSTLTIQRTQQEDSAVYLCASSFLTGGTYEQYFGPGTRLTVT.

Only a few counts were recorded for this clone. The chain uses TRBV29-1 and TRBJ2-1; the D is unclear. The CDR3 is made up of 14 amino acids. The V gene's germline CDR1 is SQVTM and CDR2 ANQGSEA. Between the trimmed V and J ends, which lost 3 bases and 1 base, there was a span of 10 bases. This CDR3 reads CSVDLWSSYNEQFF. CDR3 nucleotide sequence: TGCAGCGTTGATCTCTGGAGTTCCTACAATGAGCAGTTCTTC.

The genes are TRBV5-1 and TRBJ2-1; D unclear. V was clipped by 0 bases and J by 0 bases, with 7 bases between them. The germline V gene has CDR1 SGHRS and CDR2 YFSETQ. This CDR3 comprises 15 residues. The CDR3 spells CASSLELLSYNEQFF. CDR3 DNA: TGCGCCAGCAGCTTGGAGCTCCTCTCCTACAATGAGCAGTTCTTC.

The chain links TRBV19 to TRBJ1-4; 7 bases match TRBD1. This CDR3 region has 15 residues. Trimming at V came to 6 bases and at J to 5 bases, leaving 9 bases not matched to a gene. CDR1 and CDR2 (germline): LNHDA, SQIVND (reference sequence). CDR3 coding DNA: TGTGCCAGTAGGAACCCCCGGGACAGAAATGAAAAACTGTTTTTT. Translation gives CASRNPRDRNEKLFF.

Only one count was recorded for this clone. The V call is TRBV4-1, the J call TRBJ2-7; the D is unclear. The V end was cut by 2 bases, the J end by 1 base, with 12 bases between. CDR1 MGHRA and CDR2 YSYEKL come from the germline V gene. This CDR3 contains 15 residues. The CDR3 region is CASSQIGVGSYEQYF. In DNA form, the CDR3 reads TGCGCCAGCAGCCAAATTGGGGTTGGATCCTACGAGCAGTACTTC.